This T cell receptor (beta chain) originates from a study of blood T cell repertoires in COVID-19. The wider study: Some COVID-19 samples were acute and others convalescent; all came from the United States, Italy and Spain. T cells, B-cell-depleted T cells, or PBMCs supplied cDNA or gDNA.

Per the study methods: Reference gene primer amplification gave estimated nucleated cell counts. The protocol was immunoSEQ multiplex PCR, while the TCRdb copy is restricted to in-frame clones and leaves out a portion. V, J and clone size are taken as reported in that table, and D and trimming were inferred from the DNA itself. The table records approximately 220,000 clones, over 70% of them present only once. The sample comprised peripheral blood. This TCR came from a woman older than 75 with acute or convalescent COVID-19.

The CDR3 DNA reads TGTGCCAGCAGCGGCTTCGGTGAGCAGTTCTTC. As protein: CASSGFGEQFF. The chain employs TRBV9 and TRBJ2-1, with unresolved D. V was trimmed by 3 bases and J by 9 bases, leaving 7 bases between them. The CDR3 spans 11 residues. In germline, CDR1 is SGDLS, CDR2 YYNGEE.